The clone carrying this T cell receptor beta chain was found once. Its antigen is still unknown. The entry originates in a study of cytomegalovirus exposure and HLA in healthy donors. For the study at large: Counted in an early data release were approximately 80 million unique TCRs from HLA-typed donors. Overall study findings and caveats: A later analysis, which compared TCR beta chains of equal frequency, found the HLA-associated ones more clonally expanded. Rare TCR sequences predominated, though certain public TCRs were found in many donors.

Amplification used 60 Vbeta primers and 13 Jbeta primers. Data came from immunoSEQ multiplex PCR; TCRdb stores just in-frame clones and leaves some out. The sample gives 120,000 or so clones, about four fifths of which show up once; around 1.5% is in the top ten. In germline, CDR1 is SGHRS, CDR2 YFSETQ. V lost 4 bases and J lost 5; bases outside the gene matches: 7. This CDR3 is built from 14 residues. The chain recombines TRBV5-1 with TRBJ2-5, with 8 bases identical to TRBD2. This TCR was sampled from a woman aged 18-29 years in good health and CMV-seronegative. The sequenced material came from PBMCs. The CDR3 nucleotides are TGCGCCAGCAGCCGGGGACTAGGAGGGGAGACCCAGTACTTC. Protein: CASSRGLGGETQYF.